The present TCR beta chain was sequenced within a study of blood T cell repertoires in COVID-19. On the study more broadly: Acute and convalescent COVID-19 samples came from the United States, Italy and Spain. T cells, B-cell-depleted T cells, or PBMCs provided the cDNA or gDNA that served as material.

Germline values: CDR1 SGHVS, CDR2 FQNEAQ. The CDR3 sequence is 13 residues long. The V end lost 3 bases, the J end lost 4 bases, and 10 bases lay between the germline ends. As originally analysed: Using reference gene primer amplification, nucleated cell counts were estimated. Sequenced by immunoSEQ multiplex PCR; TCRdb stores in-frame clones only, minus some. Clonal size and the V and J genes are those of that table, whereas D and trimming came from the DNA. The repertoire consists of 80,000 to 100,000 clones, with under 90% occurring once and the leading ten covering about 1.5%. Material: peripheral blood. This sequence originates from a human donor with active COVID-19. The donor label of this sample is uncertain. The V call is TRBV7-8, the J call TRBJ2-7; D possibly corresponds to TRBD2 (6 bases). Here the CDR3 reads CASSLSGLYEQYF. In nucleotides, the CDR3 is TGTGCCAGCAGCTTGTCGGGACTTTACGAGCAGTACTTC.